These 9 T cell receptor beta chains were sequenced from one sample in a study of response to subunit inactivated influenza vaccine. Using its own MiXCR run on the RT-PCR reads, TCRdb lists one record per CDR3 protein. The repertoire has 550,000 to 800,000 distinct CDR3 sequences, more than 11% of them found once; the top ten carry 5.5% to 7%. Sequenced material: PBMCs from blood, taken less than 15 days before vaccination. All receptors come from a man aged 50-59 years who received an inactivated influenza vaccine.

This clonotype was picked up a small number of times. The chain combines TRBV3-1 with TRBJ2-7; D gene ambiguous. Per germline, CDR1 LGHDT and CDR2 YNNKEL (reference sequence). This CDR3 spans 13 amino acids. Trimming stripped 3 bases from V and 2 bases from J, with 8 bases between. CDR3 sequence (DNA): TGTGCCAGCAGCCATGTAGGAACCTACGAGCAGTACTTC. It codes for CASSHVGTYEQYF.

The chain has TRBV15 and TRBJ1-1; D not certain. The CDR3 contains 13 residues. Trimming took 1 base from V and 1 from J, leaving 4 bases between them. Germline-derived CDR1 and CDR2 are LNHNV and YYDKDF (reference sequence). The CDR3 DNA reads TGTGCCACCAGCAGAGGCGAGAACACTGAAGCTTTCTTT. Translation gives CATSRGENTEAFF.

This clonotype has at least ten counts. The chain has TRBV27 and TRBJ1-2; TRBD1 might be the D (6 bases). Germline-derived CDR1 and CDR2 are MNHEY and SMNVEV (reference sequence). The V and J ends lost 4 bases and 8 bases respectively, with 17 bases between them. The CDR3 is 14 amino acids. CDR3 sequence (DNA): TGTGCCAGCAGTTCCTTAACAGGGAGAGTAGGCTACACCTTC. Translating it yields CASSSLTGRVGYTF.

This chain uses TRBV5-1 with TRBJ2-3; the D gene is possibly TRBD2 (5 bases). The CDR3 contains 16 residues. Germline V gene data show CDR1 as SGHRS and CDR2 as YFSETQ. V was trimmed by 4 bases and J by 3 bases, leaving 18 bases between them. DNA of the CDR3: TGCGCCAGCAGCAAACCCGATCTAGCTCCGACAGATACGCAGTATTTT. The encoded protein is CASSKPDLAPTDTQYF.

The V gene is TRBV4-2, the J gene TRBJ2-3, with a tentative D call TRBD2 (6 bases). Trimming removed 0 bases from V and 0 bases from J, with 13 bases in between. The CDR3 spans 17 residues. Germline-derived CDR1 and CDR2 are LGHNA and YNFKEQ. Here the CDR3 DNA reads TGTGCCAGCAGCCAAGAGGAACTAGCAATCAGCACAGATACGCAGTATTTT. Protein: CASSQEELAISTDTQYF.

This clonotype was counted a few times. This chain connects TRBV12-3 or TRBV12-4 to TRBJ1-3, with D possibly TRBD1 on 5 matching bases. The CDR3 spans 16 residues. With 3 bases removed from V and 4 bases from J, the gap between germline ends came to 16 bases. The CDR3 DNA sequence: TGTGCCAGCAGTTTCCCCCGAAGGGGAATAGGAAACACCATATATTTT. Translation gives CASSFPRRGIGNTIYF.

The J gene is TRBJ2-5, the V gene TRBV20-1; D is undetermined. The CDR3 has 12 amino acids. Trimming shortened V by 7 bases and J by 5 bases, and 14 bases separated the two germline ends. Germline assignment: CDR1 DFQATT and CDR2 SNEGSKA (reference sequence). The CDR3 loop is CSVDSVRETQYF. CDR3 DNA sequence: TGCAGTGTGGATTCGGTTAGGGAGACCCAGTACTTC.

This clonotype was detected only a few times. The chain links TRBV9 to TRBJ2-3; D gene uncertain. The V and J ends lost 0 bases and 0 bases respectively, with 8 bases between them. Germline values: CDR1 SGDLS, CDR2 YYNGEE. This CDR3 comprises 15 residues. In DNA form, the CDR3 reads TGTGCCAGCAGCGTAGGACTGATCAGCACAGATACGCAGTATTTT. It specifies CASSVGLISTDTQYF. The whole variable domain, filled in from reference TRBV9 and TRBJ2-3, reads DSGVTQTPKHLITATGQRVTLRCSPRSGDLSVYWYQQSLDQGLQFLIQYYNGEERAKGNILERFSAQQFPDLHSELNLSSLELGDSALYFCASSVGLISTDTQYFGPGTRLTVL.

This clonotype has only a few counts. The J gene is TRBJ2-1, the V gene TRBV3-1, with D possibly being TRBD2 (6 bases). This CDR3 comprises 16 residues. Between the trimmed V and J ends, which lost 0 bases and 4 bases, there was a span of 13 bases. Germline lookup yields CDR1 LGHDT and CDR2 YNNKEL (reference sequence). The CDR3 loop is CASSQDVGRLYNEQFF. The CDR3 DNA is TGTGCCAGCAGCCAAGATGTAGGGAGGCTATACAATGAGCAGTTCTTC.